The following is a T cell receptor (beta chain) sequence with its context. The antigen remains undetermined. The data derive from a study of T-cell reconstitution after alpha-beta-depleted transplantation in children. Findings and caveats of the study: T-cell numbers and diversity, one year after transplant, stemmed largely from T cells that were newly produced. Reportedly, only several hundred clones from non-depleted graft cells drove alpha-beta T-cell counts at about two months.

Molecular barcoding with unique molecular identifiers was used for the TCRbeta library. MiXCR was run by TCRdb on the PCR reads, yielding one entry per CDR3 protein. The data contain around 580,000 distinct CDR3 sequences, more than 20% of them singletons. The receptor's source is a boy younger than two who had a stem cell transplant for acute myeloid leukemia, so the T cells may come from the graft donor. The sample was PBMCs, mostly from graft donor cells, taken 360 days after TCRalphabeta/CD19-depleted stem cell transplant.

The CDR3 loop reads CSVEPGAEAFF. CDR3 nucleotides: TGCAGCGTTGAACCCGGGGCTGAAGCTTTCTTT. The chain links TRBV29-1 to TRBJ1-1; no firm D call. The CDR3 is made up of 11 amino acids. Trimming pared 2 bases from V and 6 bases from J, leaving 7 bases between. CDR1 and CDR2 from the germline V gene are SQVTM and ANQGSEA.